This passage covers 10 T cell receptor beta chains from one sample sequenced in a study of blood T cell repertoires in COVID-19. Repertoires were generated with immunoSEQ multiplex PCR, while TCRdb's copy carries only in-frame clones and drops some. The data contain about 150,000 clones, around 82% of them singletons. Sequencing used peripheral blood. All receptors come from a man in his 60s with acute or convalescent COVID-19.

This clone was seen a single time. The rearrangement uses TRBV18 and TRBJ1-2, with TRBD1 matching 10 bases. This CDR3 has 14 amino acids. Trimming at V came to 3 bases and at J to 6 bases, leaving 4 bases not matched to a gene. Looked up from germline, CDR1 is KGHSH and CDR2 is LQKENI. The CDR3 sequence: CASSPGTGDDGYTF. CDR3 in DNA: TGTGCCAGCTCACCCGGGACAGGGGATGATGGCTACACCTTC. Full variable domain (missing parts from reference TRBV18 and TRBJ1-2): NAGVMQNPRHLVRRRGQEARLRCSPMKGHSHVYWYRQLPEEGLKFMVYLQKENIIDESGMPKERFSAEFPKEGPSILRIQQVVRGDSAAYFCASSPGTGDDGYTFGSGTRLTVV.

This clone was counted only a few times. This chain uses TRBV5-4 with TRBJ2-3; 7 bases align to TRBD2. J lost 1 base, V lost 0 bases, and 8 bases had no gene match. The CDR3 runs 17 residues. CDR1 SGHNT and CDR2 YYREEE come from the germline V gene (reference sequence). The DNA of the CDR3 is TGTGCCAGCAGCTTGGCCTTGGCTAGCGGACGCACAGATACGCAGTATTTT. Translating it yields CASSLALASGRTDTQYF. Supplemented by reference TRBV5-4 and TRBJ2-3, the full variable domain reads ETGVTQSPTHLIKTRGQQVTLRCSSQSGHNTVSWYQQALGQGPQFIFQYYREEENGRGNFPPRFSGLQFPNYSSELNVNALELDDSALYLCASSLALASGRTDTQYFGPGTRLTVL.

A remark on this clone: At one end, the junction sequence differs from germline, possibly due to a read error. This chain connects TRBV27 to TRBJ2-7; TRBD2 is a possible D gene (6 bases). The CDR3 sequence is 16 residues long. Per germline, CDR1 MNHEY and CDR2 SMNVEV (reference sequence). In DNA form, the CDR3 reads TGTGCCAGCAGTTACCTCGGGGGTACTGTCTCCTACGGGCAGTACTTC. This sequence encodes CASSYLGGTVSYGQYF.

The chain has TRBV29-1 and TRBJ2-7, with 7 bases matching TRBD2. Germline-derived CDR1 and CDR2 are SQVTM and ANQGSEA. The CDR3 totals 15 residues. J lost 3 bases, V lost 4 bases, and 12 bases had no gene match. In DNA, the CDR3 is TGCAGCGTTGTGGTTGCTAGCGGAGCTTTCTACGAGCAGTACTTC. This encodes CSVVVASGAFYEQYF.

The gene calls are TRBV7-8 and TRBJ2-7; maybe TRBD2 (6 bases). Germline lookup yields CDR1 SGHVS and CDR2 FQNEAQ. With 1 base removed from V and 2 bases from J, the gap between germline ends came to 18 bases. This CDR3 is built from 17 residues. The CDR3 sequence is CASSLVAGTPGAYEQYF. The CDR3 DNA reads as TGTGCCAGCAGCTTAGTTGCGGGAACCCCGGGCGCCTACGAGCAGTACTTC.

As to this clone: One junction end disagrees with the germline gene, perhaps due to a read error. This chain links TRBV28 with TRBJ2-5, with a weak D call TRBD2 (7 bases). The germline V gene has CDR1 MDHEN and CDR2 SYDVKM. This CDR3 comprises 16 residues. The CDR3 reads CASSLGGGLTQGTQYF. DNA for the CDR3: TGTGCCAGCAGTTTGGGGGGGGGCCTCACCCAAGGGACCCAGTACTTC.

A few counts support this clone. The CDR3 region is CASSQGSAGTDTQYF. In DNA form, the CDR3 reads TGTGCCAGTAGTCAGGGGTCCGCTGGCACAGATACGCAGTATTTT. This chain connects TRBV19 to TRBJ2-3; maybe TRBD1 (6 bases). Germline V gene data show CDR1 as LNHDA and CDR2 as SQIVND (reference sequence). The CDR3 covers 15 residues. V lost 5 bases and J lost 1, with 13 bases in between.

This chain uses TRBV6-5 with TRBJ2-3; 8 nucleotides agree with TRBD1. Trimming took 5 bases from V and 3 from J; bases not matched to a gene: 4. CDR1 MNHEY and CDR2 SVGAGI come from the germline V gene. This CDR3 region has 14 residues. This CDR3 reads CASSPRTGTDTQYF. In DNA form, the CDR3 reads TGTGCCAGCAGTCCTAGGACAGGGACAGATACGCAGTATTTT.

The V gene is TRBV27, the J gene TRBJ2-7, with TRBD1 matching over 7 bases. V shed 4 bases and J 3 bases; nucleotides not matched to a gene: 3. CDR3 size: 13 residues. Germline-derived CDR1 and CDR2 are MNHEY and SMNVEV (reference sequence). CDR3 amino acids: CASSSDRDYEQYF. The CDR3 DNA sequence: TGTGCCAGCAGTTCCGACAGGGACTACGAGCAGTACTTC.

The chain recombines TRBV5-4 with TRBJ2-5, with D possibly being TRBD1 (6 bases). V dropped 3 bases and J dropped 3 bases, with 12 bases sitting between them. The germline V gene has CDR1 SGHNT and CDR2 YYREEE (reference sequence). This CDR3 comprises 14 residues. The CDR3 DNA reads TGTGCCAGCAGCTATACAGGGATTGAAGAGACCCAGTACTTC. Translating gives CASSYTGIEETQYF. The complete variable domain, with remaining parts taken from reference TRBV5-4 and TRBJ2-5, reads ETGVTQSPTHLIKTRGQQVTLRCSSQSGHNTVSWYQQALGQGPQFIFQYYREEENGRGNFPPRFSGLQFPNYSSELNVNALELDDSALYLCASSYTGIEETQYFGPGTRLLVL.